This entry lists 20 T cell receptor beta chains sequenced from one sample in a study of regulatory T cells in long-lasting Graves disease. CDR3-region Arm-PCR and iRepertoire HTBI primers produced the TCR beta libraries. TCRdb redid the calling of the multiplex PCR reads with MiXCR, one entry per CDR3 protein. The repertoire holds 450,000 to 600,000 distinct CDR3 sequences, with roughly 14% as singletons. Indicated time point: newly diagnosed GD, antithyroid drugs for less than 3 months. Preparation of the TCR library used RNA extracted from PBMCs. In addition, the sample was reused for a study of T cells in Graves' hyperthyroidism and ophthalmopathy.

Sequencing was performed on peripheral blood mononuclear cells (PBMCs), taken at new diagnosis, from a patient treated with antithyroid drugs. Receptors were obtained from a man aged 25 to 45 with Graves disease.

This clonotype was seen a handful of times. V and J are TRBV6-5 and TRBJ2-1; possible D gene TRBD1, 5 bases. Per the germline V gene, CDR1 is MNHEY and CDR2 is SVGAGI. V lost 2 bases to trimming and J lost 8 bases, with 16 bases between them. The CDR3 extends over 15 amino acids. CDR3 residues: CASSYHGQGHDEQFF. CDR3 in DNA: TGTGCCAGCAGTTACCACGGACAAGGGCACGATGAGCAGTTCTTC.

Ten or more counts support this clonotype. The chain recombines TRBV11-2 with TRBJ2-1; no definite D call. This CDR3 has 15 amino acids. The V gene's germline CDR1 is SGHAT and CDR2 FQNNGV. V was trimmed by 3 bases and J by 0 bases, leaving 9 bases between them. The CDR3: CASSFPVSSYNEQFF. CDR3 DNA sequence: TGTGCCAGCAGCTTCCCAGTGAGCTCCTACAATGAGCAGTTCTTC. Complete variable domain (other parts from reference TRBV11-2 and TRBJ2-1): EAGVAQSPRYKIIEKRQSVAFWCNPISGHATLYWYQQILGQGPKLLIQFQNNGVVDDSQLPKDRFSAERLKGVDSTLKIQPAKLEDSAVYLCASSFPVSSYNEQFFGPGTRLTVL.

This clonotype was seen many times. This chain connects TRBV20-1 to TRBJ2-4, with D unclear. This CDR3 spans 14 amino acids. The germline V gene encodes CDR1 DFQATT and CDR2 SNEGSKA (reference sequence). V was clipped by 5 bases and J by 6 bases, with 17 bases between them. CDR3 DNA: TGCAGTGCTGAACCCCGAGGTTGGAGAAACATTCAGTACTTC. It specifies CSAEPRGWRNIQYF.

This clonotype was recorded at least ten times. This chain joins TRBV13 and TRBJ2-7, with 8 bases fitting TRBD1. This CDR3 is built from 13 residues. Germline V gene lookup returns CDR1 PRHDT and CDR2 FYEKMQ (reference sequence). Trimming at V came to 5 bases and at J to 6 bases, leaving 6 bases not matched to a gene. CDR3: CASSPYRGFEQYF. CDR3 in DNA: TGTGCCAGCAGCCCCTACAGGGGGTTCGAGCAGTACTTC. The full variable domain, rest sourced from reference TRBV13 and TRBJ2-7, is AAGVIQSPRHLIKEKRETATLKCYPIPRHDTVYWYQQGPGQDPQFLISFYEKMQSDKGSIPDRFSAQQFSDYHSELNMSSLELGDSALYFCASSPYRGFEQYFGPGTRLTVT.

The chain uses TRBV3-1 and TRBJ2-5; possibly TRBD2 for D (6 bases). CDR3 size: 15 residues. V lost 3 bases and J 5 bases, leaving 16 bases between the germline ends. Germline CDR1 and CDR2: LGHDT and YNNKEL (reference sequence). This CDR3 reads CASSQTLATGETQYF. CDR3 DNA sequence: TGTGCCAGCAGCCAGACACTAGCTACGGGGGAGACCCAGTACTTC.

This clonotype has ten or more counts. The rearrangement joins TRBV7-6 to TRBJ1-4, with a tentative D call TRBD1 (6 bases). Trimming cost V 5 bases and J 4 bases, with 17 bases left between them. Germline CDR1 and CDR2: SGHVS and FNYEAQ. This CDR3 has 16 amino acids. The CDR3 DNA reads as TGTGCCAGCAGCCAAAACCCGGACAGTTTTAATGAAAAACTGTTTTTT. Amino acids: CASSQNPDSFNEKLFF.

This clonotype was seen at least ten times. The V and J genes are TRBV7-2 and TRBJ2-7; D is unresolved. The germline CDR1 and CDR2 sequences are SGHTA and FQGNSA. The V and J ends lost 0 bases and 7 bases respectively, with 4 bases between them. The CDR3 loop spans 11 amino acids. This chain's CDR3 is CASSLAQEQYF. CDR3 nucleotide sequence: TGTGCCAGCAGCTTAGCCCAGGAGCAGTACTTC.

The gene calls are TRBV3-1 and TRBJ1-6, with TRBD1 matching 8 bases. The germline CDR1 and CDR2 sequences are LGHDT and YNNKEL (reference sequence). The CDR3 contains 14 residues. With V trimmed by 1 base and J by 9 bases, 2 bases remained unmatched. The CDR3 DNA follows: TGTGCCAGCAGCCAAGGACAGGGGACTTCACCCCTCCACTTT. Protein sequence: CASSQGQGTSPLHF.

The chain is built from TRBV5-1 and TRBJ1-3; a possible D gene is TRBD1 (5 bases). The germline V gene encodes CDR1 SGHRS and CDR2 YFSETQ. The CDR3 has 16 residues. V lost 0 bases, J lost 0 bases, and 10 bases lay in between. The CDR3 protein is CASSLGGDFSGNTIYF. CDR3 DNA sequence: TGCGCCAGCAGCTTGGGGGGGGACTTCTCTGGAAACACCATATATTTT.

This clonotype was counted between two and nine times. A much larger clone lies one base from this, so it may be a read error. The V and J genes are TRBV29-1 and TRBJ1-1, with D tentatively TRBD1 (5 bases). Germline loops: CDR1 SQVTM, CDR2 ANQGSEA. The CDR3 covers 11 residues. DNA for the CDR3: TGCAGCGGCGGGGGGAACACTGCAGCTTTCTTT. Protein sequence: CSGGGNTAAFF. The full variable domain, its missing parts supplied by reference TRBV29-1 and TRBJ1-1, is SAVISQKPSRDICQRGTSLTIQCQVDSQVTMMFWYRQQPGQSLTLIATANQGSEATYESGFVIDKFPISRPNLTFSTLTVSNMSPEDSSIYLCSGGGNTAAFFGQGTRLTVV.

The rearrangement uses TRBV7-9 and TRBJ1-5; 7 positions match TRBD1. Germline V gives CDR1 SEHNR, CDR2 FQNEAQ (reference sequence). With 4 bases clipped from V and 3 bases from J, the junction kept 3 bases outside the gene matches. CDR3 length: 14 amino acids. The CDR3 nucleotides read TGTGCCAGCAGCTCGGGACAGCACAATCAGCCCCAGCATTTT. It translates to CASSSGQHNQPQHF. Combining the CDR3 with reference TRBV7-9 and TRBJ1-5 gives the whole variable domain DTGVSQNPRHKITKRGQNVTFRCDPISEHNRLYWYRQTLGQGPEFLTYFQNEAQLEKSRLLSDRFSAERPKGSFSTLEIQRTEQGDSAMYLCASSSGQHNQPQHFGDGTRLSIL.

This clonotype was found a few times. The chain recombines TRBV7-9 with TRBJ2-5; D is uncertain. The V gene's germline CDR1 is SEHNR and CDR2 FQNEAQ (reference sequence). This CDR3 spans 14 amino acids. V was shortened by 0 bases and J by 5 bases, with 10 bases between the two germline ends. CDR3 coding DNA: TGTGCCAGCAGCTTAGCCCAGAATCCGGAGACCCAGTACTTC. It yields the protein CASSLAQNPETQYF. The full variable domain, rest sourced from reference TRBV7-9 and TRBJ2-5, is DTGVSQNPRHKITKRGQNVTFRCDPISEHNRLYWYRQTLGQGPEFLTYFQNEAQLEKSRLLSDRFSAERPKGSFSTLEIQRTEQGDSAMYLCASSLAQNPETQYFGPGTRLLVL.

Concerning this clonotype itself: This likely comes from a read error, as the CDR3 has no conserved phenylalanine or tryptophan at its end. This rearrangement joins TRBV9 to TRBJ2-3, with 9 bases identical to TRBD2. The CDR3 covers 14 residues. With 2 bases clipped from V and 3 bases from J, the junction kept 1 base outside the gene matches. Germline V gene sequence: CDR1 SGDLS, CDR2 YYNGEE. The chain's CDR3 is CASSVSGRTDTQYL. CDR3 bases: TGTGCCAGCAGCGTGAGCGGGAGGACAGATACGCAGTATCTT.

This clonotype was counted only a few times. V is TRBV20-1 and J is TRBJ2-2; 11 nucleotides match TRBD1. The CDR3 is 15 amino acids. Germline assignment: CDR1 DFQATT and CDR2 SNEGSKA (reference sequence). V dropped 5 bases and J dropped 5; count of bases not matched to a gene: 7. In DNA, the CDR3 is TGCAGTGCTCCAGGGGGGACAGGGGGGACCGGGGAGCTGTTTTTT. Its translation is CSAPGGTGGTGELFF.

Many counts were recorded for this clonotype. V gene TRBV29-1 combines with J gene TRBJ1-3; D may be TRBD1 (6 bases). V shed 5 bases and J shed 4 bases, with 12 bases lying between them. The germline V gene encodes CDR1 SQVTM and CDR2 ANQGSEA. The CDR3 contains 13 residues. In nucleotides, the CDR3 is TGCAGCGTTAATACAGGGTCCGGAAACACCATATATTTT. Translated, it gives CSVNTGSGNTIYF. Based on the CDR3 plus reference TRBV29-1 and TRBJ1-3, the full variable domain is SAVISQKPSRDICQRGTSLTIQCQVDSQVTMMFWYRQQPGQSLTLIATANQGSEATYESGFVIDKFPISRPNLTFSTLTVSNMSPEDSSIYLCSVNTGSGNTIYFGEGSWLTVV.

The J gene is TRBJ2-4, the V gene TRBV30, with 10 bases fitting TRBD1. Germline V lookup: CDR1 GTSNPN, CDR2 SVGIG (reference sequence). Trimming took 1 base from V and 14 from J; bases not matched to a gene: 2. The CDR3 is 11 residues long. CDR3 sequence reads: CAWSAGTGEYF. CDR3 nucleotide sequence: TGTGCCTGGAGTGCGGGGACAGGGGAGTACTTC. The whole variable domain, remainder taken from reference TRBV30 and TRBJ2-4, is SQTIHQWPATLVQPVGSPLSLECTVEGTSNPNLYWYRQAAGRGLQLLFYSVGIGQISSEVPQNLSASRPQDRQFILSSKKLLLSDSGFYLCAWSAGTGEYFGAGTRLSVL.

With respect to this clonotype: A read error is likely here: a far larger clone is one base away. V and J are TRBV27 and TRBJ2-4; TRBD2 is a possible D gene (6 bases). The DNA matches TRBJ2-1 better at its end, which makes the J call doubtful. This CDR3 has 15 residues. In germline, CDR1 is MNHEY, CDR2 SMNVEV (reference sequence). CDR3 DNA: TGTGCCAGCAGCCCCCCAGCGGCCCGCGGGGATGAGCAGTTCTTC. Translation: CASSPPAARGDEQFF.

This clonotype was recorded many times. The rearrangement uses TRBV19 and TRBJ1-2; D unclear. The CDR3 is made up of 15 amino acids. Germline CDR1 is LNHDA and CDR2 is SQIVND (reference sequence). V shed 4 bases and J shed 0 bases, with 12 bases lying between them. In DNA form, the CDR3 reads TGTGCCAGTAGTAAGGAGGGCAGAGCTAACTATGGCTACACCTTC. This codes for CASSKEGRANYGYTF.

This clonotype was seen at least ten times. Here the CDR3 reads CASSIQSGGNEQFF. CDR3 sequence (DNA): TGTGCCAGTAGTATCCAGTCAGGGGGGAATGAGCAGTTCTTC. The rearrangement links TRBV19 to TRBJ2-1; weak D call: TRBD1 (7 bases). The CDR3 runs 14 residues. V lost 3 bases and J lost 7, with 13 bases in between. In germline, CDR1 is LNHDA, CDR2 SQIVND (reference sequence).

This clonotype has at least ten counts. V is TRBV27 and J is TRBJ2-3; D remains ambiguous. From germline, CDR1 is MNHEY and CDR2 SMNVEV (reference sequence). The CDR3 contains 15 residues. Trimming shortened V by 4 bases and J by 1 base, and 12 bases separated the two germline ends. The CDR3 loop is CASSWAARGTDTQYF. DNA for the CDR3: TGTGCCAGCAGTTGGGCGGCCCGGGGCACAGATACGCAGTATTTT.